Here is one TCR beta chain with its context. No antigen is known for it. After removal of 2 bases from V and 4 bases from J, the junction contained 1 base not matched to a gene. Germline V gene lookup returns CDR1 SGHNT and CDR2 YYREEE (reference sequence). The CDR3 loop spans 13 amino acids. PCR employed 60 Vbeta and 13 Jbeta primers. Here immunoSEQ multiplex PCR was the method, and the copy in TCRdb shows in-frame clones only, minus some. The table lists about 80,000 clones, 75% to 90% of them singletons. This entry belongs to a study of cytomegalovirus exposure and HLA in healthy donors. Study-wide findings and caveats: In a later analysis, HLA-C alleles had the fewest associated TCRs, DRB1 alleles the most.

The chain has TRBV5-4 and TRBJ2-5; 8 nucleotides agree with TRBD2. The sequenced material came from PBMCs. This clonotype was sampled from a man aged 45-60 years in good health and CMV-seropositive. CDR3 nucleotide sequence: TGTGCCAGCAGCTTAAGCGGGAGAGAGACCCAGTACTTC. Its protein is CASSLSGRETQYF.